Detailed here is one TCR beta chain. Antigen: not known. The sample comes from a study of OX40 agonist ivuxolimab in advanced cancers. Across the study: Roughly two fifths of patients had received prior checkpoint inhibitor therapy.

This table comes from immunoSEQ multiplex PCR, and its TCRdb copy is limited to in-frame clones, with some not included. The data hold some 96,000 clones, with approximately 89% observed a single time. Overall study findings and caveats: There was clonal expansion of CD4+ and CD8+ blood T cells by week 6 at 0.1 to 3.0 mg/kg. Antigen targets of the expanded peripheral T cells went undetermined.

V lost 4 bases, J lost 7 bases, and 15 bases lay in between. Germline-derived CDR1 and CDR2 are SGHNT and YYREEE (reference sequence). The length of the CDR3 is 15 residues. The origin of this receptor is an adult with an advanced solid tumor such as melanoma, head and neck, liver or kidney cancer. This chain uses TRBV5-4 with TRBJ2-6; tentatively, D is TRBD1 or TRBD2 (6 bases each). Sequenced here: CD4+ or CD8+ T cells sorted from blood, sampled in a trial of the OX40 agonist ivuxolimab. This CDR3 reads CASSAAGDFANVLTF. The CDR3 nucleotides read TGTGCCAGCAGCGCGGCAGGGGACTTCGCCAACGTCCTGACTTTC.